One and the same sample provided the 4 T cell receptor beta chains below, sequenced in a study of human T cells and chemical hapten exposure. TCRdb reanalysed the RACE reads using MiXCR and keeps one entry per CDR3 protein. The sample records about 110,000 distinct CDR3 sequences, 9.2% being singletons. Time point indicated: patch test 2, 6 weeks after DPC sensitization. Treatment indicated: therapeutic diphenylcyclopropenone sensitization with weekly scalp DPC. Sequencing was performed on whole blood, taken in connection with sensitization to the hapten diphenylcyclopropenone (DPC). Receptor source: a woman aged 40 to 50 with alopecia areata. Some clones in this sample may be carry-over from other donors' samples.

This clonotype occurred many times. The CDR3 spells CASSLGLADTGELFF. The CDR3 DNA follows: TGCGCCAGCAGCTTGGGACTAGCGGACACCGGGGAGCTGTTTTTT. The chain carries TRBV5-1 and TRBJ2-2, with TRBD2 matching over 9 bases. The length of the CDR3 is 15 residues. V shed 0 bases and J 3 bases; nucleotides not matched to a gene: 0. Per germline, CDR1 SGHRS and CDR2 YFSETQ. Full variable domain (remainder filled in from reference TRBV5-1 and TRBJ2-2): KAGVTQTPRYLIKTRGQQVTLSCSPISGHRSVSWYQQTPGQGLQFLFEYFSETQRNKGNFPGRFSGRQFSNSRSEMNVSTLELGDSALYLCASSLGLADTGELFFGEGSRLTVL.

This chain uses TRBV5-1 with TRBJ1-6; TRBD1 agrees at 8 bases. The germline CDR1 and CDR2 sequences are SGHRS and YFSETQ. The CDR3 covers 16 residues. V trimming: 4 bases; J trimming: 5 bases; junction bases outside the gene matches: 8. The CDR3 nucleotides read TGCGCCAGCAGCCTGATGGACAGGGACGATAATTCACCCCTCCACTTT. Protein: CASSLMDRDDNSPLHF.

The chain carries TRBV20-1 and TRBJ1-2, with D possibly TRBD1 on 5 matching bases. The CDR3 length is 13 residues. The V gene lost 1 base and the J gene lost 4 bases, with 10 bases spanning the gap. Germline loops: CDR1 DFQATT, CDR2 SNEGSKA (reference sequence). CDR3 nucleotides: TGCAGTGCTAGAGCGGGGGGGACCTATGGCTACACCTTC. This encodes CSARAGGTYGYTF.

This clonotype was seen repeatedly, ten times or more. The CDR3 DNA reads as TGCAGTGCTAGGGACTTCTCGACCCAGTACTTC. This encodes CSARDFSTQYF. V usage is TRBV20-1 and J usage is TRBJ2-7; possible D gene TRBD2, 5 bases. The DNA matches TRBJ2-5 better at its end, which makes the J call doubtful. CDR1 is DFQATT and CDR2 is SNEGSKA in the germline V gene (reference sequence). The CDR3 is made up of 11 amino acids.